Listed below are T cell receptor beta chains from one sample, sequenced in a study of beta chain features in type 1 diabetes. Profiled with immunoSEQ multiplex PCR; TCRdb holds only in-frame clones, not every one. Here the sample spans a few hundred thousand clones, over 9% being singletons. The sample was central memory CD4+ T cells from blood. The receptors derive from a man in his thirties or forties with type 1 diabetes. The CDR3 runs from the conserved cysteine through the conserved F or W. The D gene is left open where the match is weak. Size tells how often a clone was seen (once, few, many) or the class of an expanded clone, and some rows leave it out.

v_call: TRBV5-1
d_call: TRBD1
clone_size: .
j_call: TRBJ2-7
cdr3_aa: CASSPGQGFSYEQYF
cdr3_nt: TGCGCCAGCAGCCCGGGACAGGGATTCTCCTACGAGCAGTACTTC

v_call: TRBV5-1
d_call: TRBD2
clone_size: .
j_call: TRBJ2-7
cdr3_aa: CASMASGTYEQYF
cdr3_nt: TGCGCCAGCATGGCTAGCGGGACTTACGAGCAGTACTTC

v_call: TRBV5-6
d_call: TRBD2
clone_size: few
j_call: TRBJ2-1
cdr3_aa: CASRRAGGKNEQFF
cdr3_nt: TGTGCCAGCAGACGAGCGGGAGGGAAGAATGAGCAGTTCTTC

v_call: TRBV27
d_call: .
clone_size: few
j_call: TRBJ1-5
cdr3_aa: CASSPGRGGQPQHF
cdr3_nt: TGTGCCAGCAGTCCCGGACGGGGAGGTCAGCCCCAGCATTTT

v_call: TRBV5-1
d_call: TRBD2
clone_size: few
j_call: TRBJ2-5
cdr3_aa: CASSSSGLAGVETQYF
cdr3_nt: TGCGCCAGCAGCTCAAGTGGCCTAGCGGGAGTCGAGACCCAGTACTTC

v_call: TRBV30
d_call: TRBD2
clone_size: .
j_call: TRBJ2-7
cdr3_aa: CAWSKPGTSPEQYF
cdr3_nt: TGTGCCTGGAGTAAACCCGGGACTAGCCCAGAGCAGTACTTC

v_call: TRBV5-1
d_call: TRBD2
clone_size: .
j_call: TRBJ2-3
cdr3_aa: CASSWGLAGGTDTQYF
cdr3_nt: TGCGCCAGCAGCTGGGGACTAGCGGGAGGAACAGATACGCAGTATTTT

v_call: TRBV6-5
d_call: .
clone_size: .
j_call: TRBJ2-3
cdr3_aa: CASSRAGADTQYF
cdr3_nt: TGTGCCAGCAGTAGGGCCGGGGCAGATACGCAGTATTTT

v_call: TRBV9
d_call: .
clone_size: .
j_call: TRBJ2-4
cdr3_aa: CASSLGPSETRKNIQYF
cdr3_nt: TGTGCCAGCAGCTTAGGCCCTAGCGAGACGCGCAAAAACATTCAGTACTTC

v_call: TRBV29-1
d_call: TRBD2
clone_size: few
j_call: TRBJ2-7
cdr3_aa: CSAGHLLAATYEQYF
cdr3_nt: TGCAGCGCTGGCCACCTCCTAGCGGCCACCTACGAGCAGTACTTC